This TCR beta chain was sequenced during a study of identical twins. Template switching introduced a universal primer site, and the cDNA bore unique molecular identifiers. One entry per CDR3 protein results from TCRdb running MiXCR on the 5' RACE reads. The data hold around 470,000 distinct CDR3 sequences, with 12% to 15% observed a single time. CDR3 size: 13 residues. The trim removed 8 bases at V and 6 bases at J, leaving 12 bases unmatched. Germline V gene sequence: CDR1 SQVTM, CDR2 ANQGSEA. This sample was shared with a second study, whose subject was yellow fever vaccine responses in identical twins.

This clonotype was obtained from a woman between 18 and 30 years old in good health. The specimen was CD4+ T cells sorted from blood. This sequence joins TRBV29-1 and TRBJ2-7; 8 bases map to TRBD2. The chain's CDR3 is CSTYGSGKSEQYF. DNA of the CDR3: TGCAGCACCTACGGTAGCGGGAAATCCGAGCAGTACTTC.